Below, one T cell receptor (beta chain) is given with its context. The sample is drawn from a study of OX40 agonist ivuxolimab in advanced cancers. Germline lookup yields CDR1 MNHNS and CDR2 SASEGT. V shed 8 bases and J shed 5 bases, with 15 bases lying between them. The CDR3 covers 13 residues. Method: immunoSEQ multiplex PCR; TCRdb's copy keeps in-frame clones and lacks some. Among about 65,000 clones listed, roughly 91% were seen once. The sequencing used CD4+ or CD8+ T cells sorted from blood, collected in a trial of the OX40 agonist ivuxolimab. This clonotype was sampled from an adult with an advanced solid tumor such as melanoma, head and neck, liver or kidney cancer. The chain employs TRBV6-1 and TRBJ2-5, with D unresolved. CDR3 sequence reads: CASSFGHAETQYF. In nucleotides, the CDR3 is TGTGCCAGCTCGTTCGGTCACGCGGAGACCCAGTACTTC.